Each of the 21 T cell receptor beta chains below was sequenced from the same sample in a study of blood T cell repertoires in COVID-19. Libraries were prepared by immunoSEQ multiplex PCR; TCRdb keeps only in-frame clonotypes and omits some of them. The sample carries approximately 180,000 clones, 70% to 90% recorded once. Input material: peripheral blood. The receptors here all came from a person aged 70 to 85 with COVID-19, enrolled during active disease.

This clone was found once. This chain joins TRBV5-5 and TRBJ1-5, with 8 bases that match TRBD1. V was pared by 4 bases and J by 5 bases, with 8 bases of the junction left unmatched. Germline CDR1 and CDR2: SGHKS and YYEKEE (reference sequence). The CDR3 loop spans 15 amino acids. The CDR3 sequence is CASSVTGERHQPQHF. CDR3 in DNA: TGTGCCAGCAGCGTGACAGGGGAGCGTCATCAGCCCCAGCATTTT.

The chain uses TRBV2 and TRBJ1-2; the D is unclear. The germline CDR1 and CDR2 sequences are SNHLY and FYNNEI. The CDR3 totals 12 residues. Deletions cut 6 bases from V and 2 bases from J, with 7 bases between. CDR3 loop: CASSRENYGYTF. DNA for the CDR3: TGTGCCAGCAGCCGGGAAAACTATGGCTACACCTTC.

J is TRBJ2-3 and V is TRBV7-9, with 12 bases lining up with TRBD2. This CDR3 spans 16 amino acids. Germline V lookup: CDR1 SEHNR, CDR2 FQNEAQ (reference sequence). The V and J ends lost 5 bases and 5 bases, in that order; junction bases with no gene match: 8. CDR3 in amino acids: CASSVGLAGPVDTQYF. The CDR3 nucleotides are TGTGCCAGCAGCGTCGGACTAGCGGGGCCGGTAGATACGCAGTATTTT.

The CDR3 region has the DNA TGTGCCAGCAGCCCCGAACAGGTCGGTCAGCCCCAGCATTTT. Translating it yields CASSPEQVGQPQHF. The rearrangement links TRBV6-4 to TRBJ1-5, with D tentatively TRBD1 (5 bases). Germline values: CDR1 MRHNA, CDR2 SNTAGT. This CDR3 is 14 amino acids long. V was clipped by 6 bases and J by 6 bases, with 15 bases between them.

V and J are TRBV3-1 (or the pseudogene TRBV3-2) and TRBJ1-1; D call uncertain. CDR1 LGHDT and CDR2 YNNKEL come from the germline V gene (reference sequence). CDR3 length: 13 amino acids. Trimming left V 5 bases short and J 1 base short, with 8 bases between. The CDR3 loop is CASSNTANTEAFF. CDR3 in DNA: TGTGCCAGCAGCAACACAGCGAACACTGAAGCTTTCTTT.

The chain employs TRBV2 and TRBJ1-4, with 7 bases matching TRBD1. Germline CDR1 is SNHLY and CDR2 is FYNNEI. CDR3 length: 11 amino acids. The ends lost 6 bases at V and 8 bases at J; junction bases unmatched: 0. CDR3 in amino acids: CASRGGEKLFF. The CDR3 nucleotides read TGTGCCAGCAGAGGGGGCGAAAAACTGTTTTTT.

The chain carries TRBV28 and TRBJ2-7; 8 bases are a match to TRBD2. Per germline, CDR1 MDHEN and CDR2 SYDVKM. This CDR3 spans 16 amino acids. With V trimmed by 2 bases and J by 12 bases, 18 bases remained unmatched. The CDR3 region has the DNA TGTGCCAGCAGTTTAGGGGCACCGGGACTAGGGATTAGTCGGTACTTC. This translates into CASSLGAPGLGISRYF.

This clone has just one count. The chain uses TRBV2 and TRBJ2-3; TRBD2 agrees at 8 bases. The ends lost 5 bases at V and 4 bases at J; junction bases unmatched: 11. Germline CDR1 and CDR2: SNHLY and FYNNEI. The CDR3 runs to 16 residues. The CDR3 sequence is CASSSGSRVDPDTQYF. The CDR3 DNA reads as TGTGCCAGCAGTAGCGGGAGCAGAGTCGATCCAGATACGCAGTATTTT.

J is TRBJ2-2 and V is TRBV28, with 12 positions matching TRBD2. CDR3 length: 17 amino acids. The V gene end was trimmed by 3 bases and the J gene end by 1 base; junction bases not matched to a gene: 3. Germline-derived CDR1 and CDR2 are MDHEN and SYDVKM. This chain's CDR3 is CASSFGLAGKNTGELFF. In DNA, the CDR3 is TGTGCCAGCAGTTTTGGACTAGCGGGAAAGAACACCGGGGAGCTGTTTTTT.

The chain recombines TRBV6-5 with TRBJ2-3; tentative D call: TRBD1 (5 bases). Trimming took off 8 bases at V and 6 bases at J, with 18 bases between the two ends. The length of the CDR3 is 14 residues. CDR1 and CDR2 (germline): MNHEY, SVGAGI. This CDR3 reads CASGKGVMPDTQYF. The CDR3 nucleotides read TGTGCCAGCGGAAAAGGGGTTATGCCCGATACGCAGTATTTT.

This chain uses TRBV7-2 with TRBJ2-3; D may be TRBD1 (6 bases). V shed 0 bases and J shed 5 bases, with 12 bases lying between them. Looked up from germline, CDR1 is SGHTA and CDR2 is FQGNSA. CDR3 length: 15 residues. In DNA, the CDR3 is TGTGCCAGCAGCTTAGCGGCCAGGGGTGTAGATACGCAGTATTTT. This codes for CASSLAARGVDTQYF.

The chain employs TRBV14 and TRBJ1-1; no clear D. Germline CDR1 is SGHDN and CDR2 is FVKESK. V gave up 0 bases and J gave up 8 bases, with 19 bases separating them. This CDR3 is 16 amino acids long. The chain's CDR3 is CASSQDQDIQIPEAFF. CDR3 sequence (DNA): TGTGCCAGCAGCCAAGACCAAGACATCCAGATCCCCGAAGCTTTCTTT.

This clone showed up just a few times. The chain has TRBV2 and TRBJ2-5; 7 bases are shared with TRBD1. CDR1 and CDR2 from the germline V gene are SNHLY and FYNNEI. With 7 bases clipped from V and 5 bases from J, the junction kept 7 bases outside the gene matches. This CDR3 contains 13 residues. The CDR3 here is CASNSRGLETQYF. The CDR3 DNA is TGTGCCAGCAACTCAAGGGGGCTGGAGACCCAGTACTTC.

The rearrangement joins TRBV5-4 to TRBJ2-1, with 9 bases lining up with TRBD2. Germline CDR1 is SGHNT and CDR2 is YYREEE (reference sequence). V lost 4 bases and J lost 8; bases outside the gene matches: 10. This CDR3 has 15 amino acids. CDR3 DNA sequence: TGTGCCAGCAGCCCCCCGGGACTAGCAATCCATGAGCAGTTCTTC. It encodes CASSPPGLAIHEQFF.

The rearrangement links TRBV7-9 to TRBJ2-7; TRBD2 agrees at 8 bases. The CDR3 is 14 residues long. Per germline, CDR1 SEHNR and CDR2 FQNEAQ (reference sequence). V trimming: 3 bases; J trimming: 2 bases; junction bases outside the gene matches: 3. The CDR3 DNA is TGTGCCAGCAGCTTCACTAGCGGACCCTACGAGCAGTACTTC. Protein: CASSFTSGPYEQYF.

This clone showed up just a few times. The genes are TRBV7-2 and TRBJ1-6, with 9 nucleotides matching TRBD1. The J segment lost 7 bases and the V segment lost 2 bases, leaving 3 bases of the junction unmatched. CDR3 length: 15 residues. Germline V lookup: CDR1 SGHTA, CDR2 FQGNSA. The chain's CDR3 is CASSLKTGGNSPLHF. DNA of the CDR3: TGTGCCAGCAGCTTAAAGACAGGGGGGAATTCACCCCTCCACTTT. Together with reference TRBV7-2 and TRBJ1-6, the CDR3 gives the full variable domain: GAGVSQSPSNKVTEKGKDVELRCDPISGHTALYWYRQSLGQGLEFLIYFQGNSAPDKSGLPSDRFSAERTGGSVSTLTIQRTQQEDSAVYLCASSLKTGGNSPLHFGNGTRLTVT.

The chain uses TRBV2 and TRBJ2-7, with D possibly matching TRBD1 (6 bases). V lost 5 bases to trimming and J lost 8 bases, with 16 bases between them. The germline gives CDR1 SNHLY, CDR2 FYNNEI. The CDR3 length is 13 residues. CDR3 amino acids: CASSFNQQGKQYF. The CDR3 coding sequence is TGTGCCAGCAGTTTTAACCAACAGGGCAAGCAGTACTTC.

This chain connects TRBV7-3 to TRBJ2-1; the match to TRBD2 covers 10 bases. Germline CDR1 SGHTA, CDR2 FQGTGA. V was pared by 8 bases and J by 10 bases, with 11 bases of the junction left unmatched. CDR3 length: 14 residues. CDR3 in amino acids: CASQRASGGEEQFF. The CDR3 DNA sequence: TGTGCCAGCCAGAGGGCTAGCGGGGGCGAGGAGCAGTTCTTC.

The chain employs TRBV6-5 and TRBJ2-1; 8 bases are a match to TRBD2. J was trimmed by 7 bases and V by 8 bases; bases with no gene match: 7. Germline CDR1 reads MNHEY; CDR2 reads SVGAGI. The CDR3 runs 13 residues. CDR3 DNA sequence: TGTGCCAGCCGCGGGGGGTACCTTAATGAGCAGTTCTTC. Translating gives CASRGGYLNEQFF.

The chain employs TRBV7-2 and TRBJ1-1; D is possibly TRBD1 (5 bases). The germline V and J ends were trimmed by 5 bases and 6 bases, with 19 bases remaining between them. The germline CDR1 and CDR2 sequences are SGHTA and FQGNSA. The CDR3 contains 15 residues. CDR3 sequence: CASSLSSTDRAEAFF. CDR3 coding DNA: TGTGCCAGCAGCCTCAGCTCGACAGATAGAGCTGAAGCTTTCTTT.

This chain links TRBV6-4 with TRBJ1-5; D is possibly TRBD1 (6 bases). The CDR3 has 13 amino acids. Germline assignment: CDR1 MRHNA and CDR2 SNTAGT. V dropped 4 bases and J dropped 7 bases, with 11 bases sitting between them. CDR3 DNA sequence: TGTGCCAGCAGTGCAGGGGAAGGACAGCCCCAGCATTTT. Its translation: CASSAGEGQPQHF.